The clone carrying this T cell receptor (beta chain) was observed a few times. Its antigen is not known. cDNA libraries for TCR beta contained unique molecular identifiers. TCRdb redid the calling of the PCR reads with MiXCR, one entry per CDR3 protein. The sample holds 800,000 to 950,000 distinct CDR3 sequences, roughly half seen once. This entry comes from a study of post-analysis software for immune sequencing data. Study-wide context: Recorded disease courses covered relapsing-remitting, secondary progressive and progressive-relapsing multiple sclerosis. Some patients had no subtype annotation. The study's findings and limits: Four or five TRBV segments, TRBV5-6, TRBV5-1 and TRBV20-1 among them, were found more frequent in patients than controls.

The germline V gene encodes CDR1 DFQATT and CDR2 SNEGSKA (reference sequence). The V segment lost 4 bases and the J segment 5 bases; nucleotides outside the gene matches: 8. The CDR3 is 15 residues long. Sequencing used blood. The rearrangement links TRBV20-1 to TRBJ2-3, with 11 bases aligning to TRBD2. The TCR was taken from a girl aged 10 to 17 with multiple sclerosis. The CDR3 bases are TGCAGTGCTATCCATGGTAGCGGGGGGGGAGATACGCAGTATTTT. Translating it yields CSAIHGSGGGDTQYF.